A selection of T cell receptor beta chains follows, all from one sample in a study of blood T cell dynamics during melanoma immunotherapy. Using immunoSEQ multiplex PCR, the repertoire was profiled, and TCRdb retains in-frame clones only, with some absent. The sample contains a few thousand clones, around 86% of which appear only once. Sample: blood, taken from a patient treated with checkpoint blockade. The receptors were gathered from a human donor with melanoma. Each CDR3 is given with its conserved first and last residue. Fields, in order: V gene, J gene, CDR3 protein.

v_call: TRBV7-2; j_call: TRBJ1-5; cdr3_aa: CASSPQGANSNQPQHF
v_call: TRBV18; j_call: TRBJ1-1; cdr3_aa: CASSTGAPYGAFF
v_call: TRBV5-5; j_call: TRBJ1-5; cdr3_aa: CASSLLGQSNQPQHF
v_call: TRBV18; j_call: TRBJ2-5; cdr3_aa: CASSPLYQETQYF
v_call: TRBV6-4; j_call: TRBJ2-5; cdr3_aa: CASSLRVWETQYF
v_call: TRBV5-4; j_call: TRBJ2-4; cdr3_aa: CASSSGQAVNIQYF
v_call: TRBV4-1; j_call: TRBJ2-1; cdr3_aa: CASSQERVRDARNEQFF
v_call: TRBV5-4; j_call: TRBJ2-7; cdr3_aa: CASSLGLAGRYEQYF
v_call: TRBV9; j_call: TRBJ1-4; cdr3_aa: CASSAGQATNEKLFF
v_call: TRBV7-9; j_call: TRBJ1-5; cdr3_aa: CASSFSGGREPQHF
v_call: TRBV11-1; j_call: TRBJ2-7; cdr3_aa: CASSLFSGAGYEQYF
v_call: TRBV7-2; j_call: TRBJ2-1; cdr3_aa: CASSLARASSGNEQFF
v_call: TRBV4-1; j_call: TRBJ1-4; cdr3_aa: CASSQGDRGRDWTNEKLFF
v_call: TRBV7-9; j_call: TRBJ2-1; cdr3_aa: CASSSRTNEQFF
v_call: TRBV5-5; j_call: TRBJ1-6; cdr3_aa: CASSLDLLSSPLHF
v_call: TRBV28; j_call: TRBJ1-5; cdr3_aa: CASSFRDYSNQPQHF
v_call: TRBV11-2; j_call: TRBJ2-3; cdr3_aa: CASSLYGGGPGDTQYF
v_call: TRBV6-5; j_call: TRBJ2-7; cdr3_aa: CASSPRLAGVGEQYF
v_call: TRBV29-1; j_call: TRBJ1-2; cdr3_aa: CSVELVDDRVGYTF
v_call: TRBV7-2; j_call: TRBJ2-2; cdr3_aa: CASSPRRTGGGDAELFF
v_call: TRBV7-7; j_call: TRBJ2-1; cdr3_aa: CASSLLTSGHNEQFF
v_call: TRBV4-3; j_call: TRBJ2-4; cdr3_aa: CASSQGITDTNTKNIQYF
v_call: TRBV7-8; j_call: TRBJ1-1; cdr3_aa: CASSLWDSLNTEAFF
v_call: TRBV28; j_call: TRBJ2-1; cdr3_aa: CASSPVGGRVTYNEQFF
v_call: TRBV7-4; j_call: TRBJ1-5; cdr3_aa: CASSYNRGSWSNQPQHF
v_call: TRBV19; j_call: TRBJ2-6; cdr3_aa: CASVGRGQGYSGANVLTF
v_call: TRBV6-1; j_call: -; cdr3_aa: CASSDLAGGGEQYF
v_call: TRBV19; j_call: TRBJ1-1; cdr3_aa: CASRGQGTGLRTEAFF
v_call: TRBV4-2; j_call: TRBJ1-2; cdr3_aa: CASSMGQGAPPLFGYTF
v_call: TRBV11-2; j_call: TRBJ2-7; cdr3_aa: CASSLAYPGYEQYF
v_call: TRBV7-2; j_call: TRBJ2-4; cdr3_aa: CASSLEKGRENIQYF
v_call: TRBV27; j_call: TRBJ2-1; cdr3_aa: CASSFGDSYNEQFF
v_call: TRBV5-4; j_call: TRBJ1-5; cdr3_aa: CASSPTPNQPQHF
v_call: TRBV30; j_call: TRBJ1-1; cdr3_aa: CAWSQDRVDMAFF
v_call: TRBV30; j_call: TRBJ1-2; cdr3_aa: CAWSESFGGYYGYTF
v_call: TRBV18; j_call: TRBJ1-5; cdr3_aa: CASSLDSNQPQHF
v_call: TRBV11-2; j_call: TRBJ1-2; cdr3_aa: CASSFSGAYGYTF